This T cell receptor (beta chain) was found in a study of neurological immune-mediated disorders. By proportion, this clonotype is medium-sized (0.01 to 0.1%). Time point reported: longitudinal time-point 1 (baseline). TCRdb re-called the 5' RACE reads with MiXCR, one entry per CDR3 protein. The profile shows about 49,000 distinct CDR3 sequences, less than 12% of them singletons. The germline V gene encodes CDR1 KGHDR and CDR2 SFDVKD. This CDR3 is built from 15 residues. J lost 0 bases, V lost 3 bases, and 4 bases had no gene match. The gene calls are TRBV24-1 and TRBJ2-7; 7 positions agree with TRBD1. The source of this sequence is a woman in her forties in good health. Sequencing was carried out using PBMCs. This CDR3 is CATSDPRTGSYEQYF. Written as DNA, the CDR3 is TGTGCCACCAGTGATCCCAGGACAGGCTCCTACGAGCAGTACTTC.